This T cell receptor (beta chain) appears in the sequencing data of a study of OX40 agonist ivuxolimab in advanced cancers. Worth noting for this clone: The antigen is not known.

Overall study results and limits: Averaged across samples, CD8+ T cells carried more expanded clones than CD4+ did. What antigens the expanded peripheral T cells recognized was never established. In the 0.1 to 3.0 mg/kg range, CD4+ and CD8+ blood T cells had expanded clonally by week 6.

Clones were sequenced by immunoSEQ multiplex PCR, and TCRdb holds only the in-frame ones, with some missing. The sample consists of around 46,000 clones, 70% to 90% of them appearing once. Researchers took blood at baseline, on cycle 4 day 1, and on cycle 7 day 1. V was pared by 5 bases and J by 9 bases, with 14 bases between. This CDR3 comprises 14 residues. CDR1 is SGHAT and CDR2 is FQNNGV in the germline V gene. This TCR came from an adult with an advanced solid tumor such as melanoma, head and neck, liver or kidney cancer. Specimen: CD4+ or CD8+ T cells sorted from blood, collected in a trial of the OX40 agonist ivuxolimab. The V gene is TRBV11-2, the J gene TRBJ1-6; TRBD1 is a possible D gene (6 bases). Written as DNA, the CDR3 is TGTGCCAGCAGCCCCGGGGGCTCGAGTTCACCCCTCCACTTT. Protein sequence: CASSPGGSSSPLHF.